This T cell receptor (beta chain) was identified during a study of cytomegalovirus exposure and HLA in healthy donors. The study's findings and limits: As confirmed in vitro, a few CMV-associated chains were specific for CMV antigens. Among TCR beta chains, those listed as cytomegalovirus-associated numbered around 180. Researchers reported from a later analysis that most CMV-associated TCR beta chains appeared HLA-restricted. It was in a later analysis that TCR association rates were seen to vary by HLA locus, highest for DRB1 and lowest for HLA-C.

Worth noting for this clone: Its target is unknown.

PCR primers comprised 60 Vbeta and 13 Jbeta primers. Clones were sequenced by immunoSEQ multiplex PCR, and TCRdb holds only the in-frame ones, with some missing. The data contain approximately 140,000 clones, approximately 82% of them singletons. CDR1 is SGHRS, CDR2 YFSETQ, per germline. V was pared by 4 bases and J by 4 bases, with 10 bases of the junction left unmatched. The CDR3 runs to 17 residues. J is TRBJ2-3 and V is TRBV5-1; 12 bases match TRBD2. Sequencing used PBMCs. The sequence was obtained from a man in his fifties in good health and CMV-seronegative. The chain's CDR3 is CASSPLAGGRSADTQYF. The DNA for the CDR3 is TGCGCCAGCAGCCCACTAGCGGGGGGCCGGTCGGCAGATACGCAGTATTTT.